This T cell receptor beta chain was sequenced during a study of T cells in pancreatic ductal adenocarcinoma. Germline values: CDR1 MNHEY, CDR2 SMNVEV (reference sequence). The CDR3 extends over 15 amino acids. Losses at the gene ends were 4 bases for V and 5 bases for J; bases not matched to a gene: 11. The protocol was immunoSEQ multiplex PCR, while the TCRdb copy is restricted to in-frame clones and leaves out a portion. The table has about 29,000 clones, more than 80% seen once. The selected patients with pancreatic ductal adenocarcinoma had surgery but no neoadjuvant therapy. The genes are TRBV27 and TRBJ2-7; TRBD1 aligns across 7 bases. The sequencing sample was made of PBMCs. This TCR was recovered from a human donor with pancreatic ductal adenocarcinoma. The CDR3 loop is CASSSVQGFANEQYF. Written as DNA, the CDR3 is TGTGCCAGCAGTTCCGTACAGGGGTTTGCGAACGAGCAGTACTTC.